The T cell receptor beta chain described here comes from a study of neoadjuvant nivolumab and ipilimumab in lung cancer. Study-wide results and caveats: Pathologic regression was not significantly tied to TCR clonality. Only two of four nivolumab-treated tumors gained richness and clonality by surgery. TCR receptors were sequenced in few samples.

V shed 2 bases and J shed 4 bases, with 13 bases lying between them. The CDR3 contains 15 residues. CDR1 and CDR2 from the germline V gene are SGHTA and FQGNSA. Produced via immunoSEQ multiplex PCR; TCRdb's table is partial and in-frame only. The sample has tens of thousands of clones, 85% to 90% seen once. On this clone itself: Its antigen is unknown.

This TCR derives from an adult with non-small cell lung cancer. This chain joins TRBV7-2 and TRBJ2-3; D is unresolved. The specimen was peripheral blood, collected before neoadjuvant nivolumab, alone or with ipilimumab. CDR3 in amino acids: CASSLSASVADTQYF. In DNA, the CDR3 is TGTGCCAGCAGCTTATCGGCTAGTGTTGCAGATACGCAGTATTTT.